These 24 T cell receptor beta chains were all obtained from the same sample, sequenced in a study of blood T cell repertoires in COVID-19. The protocol was immunoSEQ multiplex PCR, while the TCRdb copy is restricted to in-frame clones and leaves out a portion. Here the sample spans 43,000 or so clones, 87% being singletons. The specimen sequenced was peripheral blood. These TCRs come from a woman older than 75 with active COVID-19.

The chain couples TRBV3-1 (or the pseudogene TRBV3-2) to TRBJ2-3; possibly TRBD2 for D (6 bases). Germline assignment: CDR1 LGHDT and CDR2 YNNKEL (reference sequence). The CDR3 extends over 14 amino acids. The V end lost 8 bases, the J end lost 5 bases, and 17 bases lay between the germline ends. CDR3 sequence (DNA): TGTGCCAGCGGGGGAGGTGCCAGGAAAGATACGCAGTATTTT. Protein: CASGGGARKDTQYF.

This clone was detected only a few times. The gene calls are TRBV28 and TRBJ1-6, with D uncertain. This CDR3 region has 15 residues. V gave up 6 bases and J gave up 7 bases, with 16 bases separating them. In germline, CDR1 is MDHEN, CDR2 SYDVKM. CDR3 nucleotides: TGTGCCAGCAGATTAAGACTTGCCGGGAATTCACCCCTCCACTTT. Its translation is CASRLRLAGNSPLHF. The variable domain in full, with the rest retrieved from reference TRBV28 and TRBJ1-6, is DVKVTQSSRYLVKRTGEKVFLECVQDMDHENMFWYRQDPGLGLRLIYFSYDVKMKEKGDIPEGYSVSREKKERFSLILESASTNQTSMYLCASRLRLAGNSPLHFGNGTRLTVT.

The rearrangement links TRBV11-2 to TRBJ2-6, with TRBD1 as a possible D gene (6 bases). V dropped 5 bases and J dropped 0 bases, with 11 bases sitting between them. CDR3 length: 16 amino acids. Germline V CDR1 and CDR2: SGHAT, FQNNGV. The CDR3 DNA reads TGTGCCAGCAGCGTGACAGGTTACTCTGGGGCCAACGTCCTGACTTTC. Amino acid sequence: CASSVTGYSGANVLTF.

This chain links TRBV19 with TRBJ1-1; 9 bases align to TRBD1. CDR1 and CDR2 from the germline V gene are LNHDA and SQIVND (reference sequence). After removal of 9 bases from V and 4 bases from J, the junction contained 6 bases not matched to a gene. The CDR3 covers 13 residues. The CDR3 DNA follows: TGTGCCAGGCAGACAGGGGGAGGCACTGAAGCTTTCTTT. Its protein product is CARQTGGGTEAFF.

This clone has more than one count but fewer than ten. The CDR3 here is CASTVREGDNSPLHF. CDR3 DNA sequence: TGTGCCAGTACCGTACGGGAGGGGGATAATTCACCCCTCCACTTT. The chain recombines TRBV19 with TRBJ1-6, with D possibly TRBD1 on 6 matching bases. Germline V gives CDR1 LNHDA, CDR2 SQIVND (reference sequence). V gave up 7 bases and J gave up 5 bases, with 15 bases separating them. The CDR3 length is 15 residues.

This rearrangement joins TRBV9 to TRBJ1-3; 10 nucleotides agree with TRBD1. CDR3 length: 17 amino acids. Germline CDR1 and CDR2: SGDLS and YYNGEE. The V gene end was trimmed by 4 bases and the J gene end by 1 base; junction bases not matched to a gene: 8. CDR3 bases: TGTGCCAGCAGCTTATCTCCGGGACAGGGGTCTGGAAACACCATATATTTT. Residues: CASSLSPGQGSGNTIYF.

The chain employs TRBV3-1 (or the pseudogene TRBV3-2) and TRBJ1-2, with a possible D match to TRBD1 (5 bases). The CDR3 is made up of 14 amino acids. CDR1 and CDR2 (germline): LGHDT, YNNKEL (reference sequence). Trimming left V 3 bases short and J 4 bases short, with 12 bases between. Here the CDR3 DNA reads TGTGCCAGCAGCCATTCAGGGATCCTCTATGGCTACACCTTC. It specifies CASSHSGILYGYTF.

This chain uses TRBV30 with TRBJ2-7; 9 bases are shared with TRBD1. The V gene end was trimmed by 2 bases and the J gene end by 2 bases; junction bases not matched to a gene: 4. CDR1 and CDR2 (germline): GTSNPN, SVGIG (reference sequence). The CDR3 is made up of 14 amino acids. The CDR3 protein is CAWSSNRGPYEQYF. The CDR3 DNA is TGTGCCTGGAGTTCCAACAGGGGGCCCTACGAGCAGTACTTC. Looking up the rest from reference TRBV30 and TRBJ2-7 gives the full variable domain: SQTIHQWPATLVQPVGSPLSLECTVEGTSNPNLYWYRQAAGRGLQLLFYSVGIGQISSEVPQNLSASRPQDRQFILSSKKLLLSDSGFYLCAWSSNRGPYEQYFGPGTRLTVT.

The sample holds one count of this clone. The chain carries TRBV5-6 and TRBJ2-3, with 7 bases aligning to TRBD2. Germline assignment: CDR1 SGHDT and CDR2 YYEEEE. This CDR3 contains 13 residues. Trimming at V came to 4 bases and at J to 7 bases, leaving 6 bases not matched to a gene. The CDR3, as DNA: TGTGCCAGCAGCCCTTGGACTAGTAATACGCAGTATTTT. It yields the protein CASSPWTSNTQYF.

This clone was picked up one time. This rearrangement joins TRBV10-3 to TRBJ1-5; D unresolved. V lost 6 bases and J 4 bases, leaving 7 bases between the germline ends. The CDR3 runs 12 residues. Germline values: CDR1 ENHRY, CDR2 SYGVKD. Written as DNA, the CDR3 is TGTGCCATCAGGACGGGGAATCAGCCCCAGCATTTT. It specifies CAIRTGNQPQHF.

The V gene is TRBV18, the J gene TRBJ2-7, with TRBD1 matching 8 bases. The CDR3 covers 16 residues. Germline CDR1 reads KGHSH; CDR2 reads LQKENI. J was trimmed by 1 base and V by 5 bases; bases with no gene match: 10. For the CDR3, the DNA is TGTGCCAGCTCAGATCCGGGCGGGGACAGGTCCTACGAGCAGTACTTC. Translation gives CASSDPGGDRSYEQYF. The complete variable domain, with remaining parts taken from reference TRBV18 and TRBJ2-7, reads NAGVMQNPRHLVRRRGQEARLRCSPMKGHSHVYWYRQLPEEGLKFMVYLQKENIIDESGMPKERFSAEFPKEGPSILRIQQVVRGDSAAYFCASSDPGGDRSYEQYFGPGTRLTVT.

The chain links TRBV10-2 to TRBJ2-7; no definite D call. This CDR3 region has 12 residues. The ends were cut back, 6 bases at V and 6 bases at J, with 12 bases in the middle. The germline gives CDR1 WSHSY, CDR2 SAAADI. The CDR3 loop reads CASSLYRAEQYF. CDR3 nucleotide sequence: TGCGCCAGCAGCCTGTACCGAGCCGAGCAGTACTTC.

The chain recombines TRBV3-1 (or the pseudogene TRBV3-2) with TRBJ2-2; the D gene is possibly TRBD1 (6 bases). CDR1 is LGHDT, CDR2 YNNKEL, per germline (reference sequence). V lost 3 bases and J lost 5, with 7 bases in between. This CDR3 is 13 amino acids long. As DNA, the CDR3 is TGTGCCAGCAGCCACAGGGGTACCGGGGAGCTGTTTTTT. This sequence encodes CASSHRGTGELFF.

This chain links TRBV7-3 with TRBJ2-3, with TRBD2 matching 14 bases. Germline V gene sequence: CDR1 SGHTA, CDR2 FQGTGA. This CDR3 contains 16 residues. V shed 5 bases, J shed 6 bases, and the junction held 7 bases outside the gene matches. CDR3 protein: CASSPGLAGGMDTQYF. In nucleotides, the CDR3 is TGTGCCAGCAGCCCAGGACTAGCGGGGGGCATGGATACGCAGTATTTT.

The CDR3 DNA reads as TGTGCCAGCAGCTTAGTGGGGACAGGGGGCACTGAAGCTTTCTTT. Amino acid sequence: CASSLVGTGGTEAFF. The gene calls are TRBV7-2 and TRBJ1-1, with 11 bases fitting TRBD1. CDR3 length: 15 amino acids. J gave up 4 bases and V 1 base, and 2 bases lay outside the gene matches. CDR1 is SGHTA and CDR2 is FQGNSA in the germline V gene.

This chain connects TRBV7-2 to TRBJ2-2, with 8 bases fitting TRBD2. The ends lost 4 bases at V and 1 base at J; junction bases unmatched: 2. Germline lookup yields CDR1 SGHTA and CDR2 FQGNSA. The CDR3 consists of 15 residues. CDR3 region: CASSSSGGNTGELFF. In DNA, the CDR3 is TGTGCCAGCAGCTCCAGCGGGGGGAACACCGGGGAGCTGTTTTTT.

The chain couples TRBV7-9 to TRBJ2-1; 10 bases are a match to TRBD2. The germline gives CDR1 SEHNR, CDR2 FQNEAQ (reference sequence). Germline trimming cut 5 bases from V and 4 bases from J; bases unmatched to any gene: 5. The CDR3 is 15 residues long. CDR3 DNA sequence: TGTGCCAGCAGCCCAGCGGGGGGGCGGTACAATGAGCAGTTCTTC. Its translation: CASSPAGGRYNEQFF.

The chain uses TRBV5-1 and TRBJ2-2; 9 nucleotides agree with TRBD1. J lost 5 bases, V lost 6 bases, and 5 bases had no gene match. The CDR3 loop spans 14 amino acids. In germline, CDR1 is SGHRS, CDR2 YFSETQ. The CDR3 here is CASTRDRVTGELFF. The CDR3 region has the DNA TGCGCCAGCACCCGGGACAGGGTGACCGGGGAGCTGTTTTTT.

This clone was detected once. The rearrangement joins TRBV12-3 or TRBV12-4 to TRBJ1-2; D perhaps matches TRBD1 (5 bases). The V and J ends lost 8 bases and 4 bases respectively, with 8 bases between them. The CDR3 spans 11 residues. CDR3 sequence (DNA): TGTGCCAGCTTGGGGCCCTATGGCTACACCTTC. It yields the protein CASLGPYGYTF.

As concerns this clone: The identical CDR3 is also encoded by other nucleotide sequences in the sample. This sequence joins TRBV5-1 and TRBJ2-2; 7 bases align to TRBD2. The junction had 2 bases not matched to a gene; V was cut back by 5 bases and J by 1 base. The CDR3 covers 14 residues. Per germline, CDR1 SGHRS and CDR2 YFSETQ. The CDR3, as DNA: TGCGCCAGCAGAACGGGGGGGAACACCGGGGAGCTGTTTTTT. It encodes CASRTGGNTGELFF.

The rearrangement links TRBV4-2 to TRBJ2-6, with 10 bases that match TRBD1. The CDR3 extends over 17 amino acids. From germline, CDR1 is LGHNA and CDR2 YNFKEQ. The ends lost 2 bases at V and 1 base at J; junction bases unmatched: 2. Here the CDR3 reads CASSQRDRGSGANVLTF. The CDR3 DNA sequence: TGTGCCAGCAGCCAACGGGACAGGGGATCTGGGGCCAACGTCCTGACTTTC.

The rearrangement uses TRBV6-1 and TRBJ2-5; 7 bases align to TRBD2. The V gene end was trimmed by 1 base and the J gene end by 1 base; junction bases not matched to a gene: 9. Germline lookup yields CDR1 MNHNS and CDR2 SASEGT. The CDR3 loop spans 17 amino acids. Here the CDR3 DNA reads TGTGCCAGCAGTGAAGAGTTGAGGGGCGGGGGCCAAGAGACCCAGTACTTC. Protein product: CASSEELRGGGQETQYF.

This clone was observed a single time. The chain couples TRBV3-1 (or the pseudogene TRBV3-2) to TRBJ1-1; unclear D gene. CDR1 and CDR2 from the germline V gene are LGHDT and YNNKEL (reference sequence). This CDR3 is 16 amino acids long. V lost 4 bases to trimming and J lost 0 bases, with 15 bases between them. This CDR3 is CASSPASSTMNTEAFF. CDR3 sequence (DNA): TGTGCCAGCAGCCCTGCAAGCTCCACTATGAACACTGAAGCTTTCTTT.

The chain employs TRBV4-3 and TRBJ2-6; D is uncertain. The ends were cut back, 2 bases at V and 0 bases at J, with 8 bases in the middle. Looked up from germline, CDR1 is LGHNA and CDR2 is YSLEER. This CDR3 has 16 amino acids. CDR3 protein: CASSQRLSSGANVLTF. The CDR3 DNA sequence: TGCGCCAGCAGCCAACGTCTCAGCTCTGGGGCCAACGTCCTGACTTTC.